These 13 T cell receptor beta chains originate from one sample sequenced in a study of PD-1 blockade in classical Hodgkin lymphoma. Time point indicated: cycle 4 day 1 (C4D1), after more than 5 weeks of nivolumab. The patients all showed relapse after autologous stem cell transplantation, while their brentuximab vedotin exposure varied. Here immunoSEQ multiplex PCR was the method, and the copy in TCRdb shows in-frame clones only, minus some. The table has about 21,000 clones, 80% seen once. Sequencing was performed on peripheral blood mononuclear cells (PBMCs), taken before the fourth cycle of nivolumab. These receptors all stem from a human donor with classical Hodgkin lymphoma.

There are a few counts of this clone. The DNA for the CDR3 is TGCGCCAGCAGGCGGGACAGTTCCGGAGGGACTGAAGCTTTCTTT. The encoded protein is CASRRDSSGGTEAFF. This chain joins TRBV5-1 and TRBJ1-1; 7 nucleotides agree with TRBD1. The germline gives CDR1 SGHRS, CDR2 YFSETQ. CDR3 size: 15 residues. Trimming took 5 bases from V and 5 from J; bases not matched to a gene: 12.

The gene calls are TRBV7-9 and TRBJ2-1; 7 bases fit TRBD1. Trimming removed 2 bases from V and 8 bases from J; junction bases left unmatched: 9. This CDR3 region has 15 residues. Germline CDR1 reads SEHNR; CDR2 reads FQNEAQ (reference sequence). CDR3 DNA: TGTGCCAGCAGCTTAATAGACAGGGTAGCTGATGAGCAGTTCTTC. Translating it yields CASSLIDRVADEQFF.

The V gene is TRBV29-1, the J gene TRBJ1-2, with TRBD1 matching over 8 bases. CDR1 is SQVTM and CDR2 is ANQGSEA in the germline V gene. The CDR3 runs 14 residues. The ends lost 3 bases at V and 2 bases at J; junction bases unmatched: 5. Written as DNA, the CDR3 is TGCAGCGTTGAGGTTCGACAGGGGAACTATGGCTACACCTTC. Translation gives CSVEVRQGNYGYTF.

The sample holds a few counts of this clone. The CDR3 reads CASSLGGRRGETQYF. CDR3 nucleotide sequence: TGTGCCAGCAGCTTAGGGGGCCGGAGGGGGGAGACCCAGTACTTC. The rearrangement joins TRBV7-2 to TRBJ2-5; TRBD1 or TRBD2 may be the D gene (6 bases each). CDR1 is SGHTA, CDR2 FQGNSA, per germline. Trimming pared 1 base from V and 5 bases from J, leaving 14 bases between. There are 15 residues in the CDR3.

The rearrangement links TRBV7-8 to TRBJ2-3, with TRBD2 identical over 9 bases. The CDR3 has 16 residues. Germline assignment: CDR1 SGHVS and CDR2 FQNEAQ. The ends lost 4 bases at V and 4 bases at J; junction bases unmatched: 9. In nucleotides, the CDR3 is TGTGCCAGCAGCTCTACGACAGCGGGGGGCCCAGATACGCAGTATTTT. Encoded protein: CASSSTTAGGPDTQYF.

V usage is TRBV10-3 and J usage is TRBJ2-5, with D possibly matching TRBD2 (6 bases). CDR3 length: 12 amino acids. CDR1 ENHRY and CDR2 SYGVKD come from the germline V gene. V was shortened by 6 bases and J by 5 bases, with 10 bases between the two germline ends. The CDR3 DNA reads TGTGCCATCAGCGCGGGACGGGAGACCCAGTACTTC. The encoded protein is CAISAGRETQYF.

The chain couples TRBV11-3 to TRBJ2-7, with 8 bases aligning to TRBD1. CDR3 length: 14 amino acids. CDR1 is SGHNT and CDR2 is YENEEA in the germline V gene. Trimming removed 5 bases from V and 0 bases from J; junction bases left unmatched: 3. CDR3 sequence: CASSPGQASYEQYF. The CDR3, as DNA: TGTGCCAGCAGCCCGGGACAGGCCTCCTACGAGCAGTACTTC.

This sequence joins TRBV9 and TRBJ2-5, with D unclear. V lost 0 bases and J lost 5, with 8 bases in between. This CDR3 has 13 residues. In germline, CDR1 is SGDLS, CDR2 YYNGEE. CDR3 region: CASSVGVGETQYF. The CDR3 region has the DNA TGTGCCAGCAGCGTAGGGGTTGGGGAGACCCAGTACTTC.

This chain uses TRBV7-8 with TRBJ1-1; D may be TRBD1 (6 bases). CDR1 and CDR2 (germline): SGHVS, FQNEAQ. V was shortened by 5 bases and J by 5 bases, with 15 bases between the two germline ends. The CDR3 runs 14 residues. As DNA, the CDR3 is TGTGCCAGCAGCGCGAGAAGAGACAGGACTGAAGCTTTCTTT. This encodes CASSARRDRTEAFF.

This clone was counted a few times. The rearrangement links TRBV25-1 to TRBJ1-1; D is perhaps TRBD1 (5 bases). With 3 bases removed from V and 8 bases from J, the gap between germline ends came to 7 bases. Germline assignment: CDR1 MGHDK and CDR2 SYGVNS. The CDR3 contains 11 residues. CDR3 protein: CASSEQGEAFF. CDR3 coding DNA: TGTGCCAGCAGTGAGCAGGGAGAAGCTTTCTTT.

The J gene is TRBJ2-7, the V gene TRBV13, with 10 bases matching TRBD2. The CDR3 loop spans 14 amino acids. J gave up 3 bases and V 5 bases, and 4 bases lay outside the gene matches. Germline V CDR1 and CDR2: PRHDT, FYEKMQ (reference sequence). CDR3 protein: CASSPSGRVYEQYF. The CDR3 DNA reads TGTGCCAGCAGCCCTAGCGGGAGAGTCTACGAGCAGTACTTC.

The chain carries TRBV10-1 and TRBJ2-2; 9 nucleotides agree with TRBD2. CDR1 is WNHNN, CDR2 SYGVQD, per germline (reference sequence). The CDR3 extends over 15 amino acids. With 5 bases clipped from V and 3 bases from J, the junction kept 4 bases outside the gene matches. CDR3 protein: CASSFSGSDTGELFF. The CDR3, as DNA: TGCGCCAGCAGTTTTAGCGGGAGTGACACCGGGGAGCTGTTTTTT.

The chain combines TRBV5-4 with TRBJ1-3; D is ambiguous. V lost 0 bases and J lost 7, with 11 bases in between. The CDR3 length is 14 residues. Germline V lookup: CDR1 SGHNT, CDR2 YYREEE (reference sequence). CDR3 bases: TGTGCCAGCAGCTTGGGGACGGCTCGGAACACCATATATTTT. This encodes CASSLGTARNTIYF.